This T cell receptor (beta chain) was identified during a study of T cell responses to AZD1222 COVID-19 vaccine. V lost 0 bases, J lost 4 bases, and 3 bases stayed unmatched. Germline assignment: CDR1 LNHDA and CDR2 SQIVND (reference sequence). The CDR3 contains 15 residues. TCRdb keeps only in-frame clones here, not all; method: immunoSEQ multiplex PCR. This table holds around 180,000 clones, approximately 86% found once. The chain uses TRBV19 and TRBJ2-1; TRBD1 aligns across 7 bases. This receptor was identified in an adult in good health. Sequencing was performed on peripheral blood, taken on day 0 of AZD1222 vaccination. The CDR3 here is CASSIEGQLYNEQFF. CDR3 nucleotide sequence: TGTGCCAGTAGTATAGAGGGACAGTTATACAATGAGCAGTTCTTC.